Included here is one TCR beta chain sequence, with context. The CDR3 extends over 15 amino acids. The V and J ends lost 0 bases and 6 bases respectively, with 16 bases between them. Germline loops: CDR1 SGDLS, CDR2 YYNGEE. The record originates from a study of T-cell reconstitution after alpha-beta-depleted transplantation in children. Unique molecular identifiers tagged the TCRbeta library. TCRdb re-analysed the PCR reads in MiXCR, keeping a single row per CDR3 protein. The sample lists about 400,000 distinct CDR3 sequences; roughly 20% were seen once. The receptor comes from a human donor who donated a stem cell graft to a child with acute myeloid leukemia. The chain carries TRBV9 and TRBJ2-7, with D possibly matching TRBD1 (5 bases). The source was PBMCs from the stem cell graft donor, collected from the stem cell graft. CDR3 in DNA: TGTGCCAGCAGCGTAGAGGCAGGACATTCCCTCGAGCAGTACTTC. Protein product: CASSVEAGHSLEQYF.